The T cell receptor beta chain under discussion was sequenced for a study of blood T cell repertoires in COVID-19. Study at large: The samples span acute and convalescent COVID-19 from the United States, Italy and Spain. In each case, the material was cDNA or gDNA derived from T cells, B-cell-depleted T cells, or PBMCs.

In the authors' methods: Amplification of reference gene primers provided the estimated nucleated cell counts. Profiled with immunoSEQ multiplex PCR; TCRdb holds only in-frame clones, not every one. The V and J calls and clone size come from that table; D and trimming were worked out from the DNA. The profile covers approximately 280,000 clones, with about 91% appearing a single time and under 15% taken by the ten largest. V lost 2 bases to trimming and J lost 0 bases, with 5 bases between them. Germline V gene lookup returns CDR1 SGHRS and CDR2 YFSETQ. CDR3 length: 14 amino acids. The TCR originated in a woman between 55 and 75 years old with acute or convalescent COVID-19. The chain uses TRBV5-1 and TRBJ1-4; D remains ambiguous. Sample: peripheral blood. The CDR3 is CASSLQTTNEKLFF. DNA for the CDR3: TGCGCCAGCAGCTTACAGACAACTAATGAAAAACTGTTTTTT.